These T cell receptor beta chains were read from a single sample in a study of blood T cell repertoires in COVID-19. Repertoires were generated with immunoSEQ multiplex PCR, while TCRdb's copy carries only in-frame clones and drops some. The sample lists hundreds of thousands of clones; about 91% were seen once. Sequencing was done on a sample of PBMCs or T cells enriched from blood (not recorded which). The receptors here all came from a middle-aged woman with acute COVID-19. Each CDR3 is given with its conserved first and last residue. A D gene is named only where the DNA matches it firmly. Clone size is not always given. Where it is, it says once, few, many or a class for expanded clones.

size	V	D	J	DNA	CDR3
-	TRBV5-1	-	TRBJ2-3	TGCGCCAGCAGCTTGGGGGACTGGCCCAGTAATACGCAGTATTTT	CASSLGDWPSNTQYF
-	TRBV5-1	TRBD2	TRBJ2-5	TGCGCCAGCAGTGCACTAGCGGGAGGAGAGACCCAGTACTTC	CASSALAGGETQYF
few	TRBV6-5	-	TRBJ1-1	TGTGCCAGCAGTTACTTCCGGGTCGGAGCTGAAGCTTTCTTT	CASSYFRVGAEAFF
-	TRBV9	-	TRBJ1-6	TGTGCCAGCAGCGCCAGGGATTCACCCCTCCACTTT	CASSARDSPLHF
-	TRBV3-1/TRBV3-2	-	TRBJ2-6	TGTGCCAGCAGCCAAGATTGGCAGGGTAGAGTTGGGGCCAACGTCCTGACTTTC	CASSQDWQGRVGANVLTF
-	TRBV27	-	TRBJ1-1	TGTGCCAGCAGACCGGGACAGAACACTGAAGCTTTCTTT	CASRPGQNTEAFF
-	TRBV28	-	TRBJ1-1	TGTGCCAGCAGTTTTCCAGGGGTGGGCACTGAAGCTTTCTTT	CASSFPGVGTEAFF
-	TRBV24-1	TRBD1	TRBJ1-1	TGTGCCACCAGTGATACCAGGGGGGAGGCCACTGAAGCTTTCTTT	CATSDTRGEATEAFF
-	TRBV12-3/TRBV12-4	-	TRBJ2-5	TGTGCCAGCAGACAGGGTCAAGAGACCCAGTACTTC	CASRQGQETQYF
-	TRBV29-1	-	TRBJ2-1	TGCAGCGTTGATAGAGAATCTAGCCTGGCCTACAATGAGCAGTTCTTC	CSVDRESSLAYNEQFF
-	TRBV5-5	-	TRBJ1-4	TGTGCCAGCAGCTCGGCGGATGAAAAACTGTTTTTT	CASSSADEKLFF
-	TRBV6-2/TRBV6-3	-	TRBJ1-1	TGTGCCAGCAGTTACTCCCGGGGTTGGCGAACTGAAGCTTTCTTT	CASSYSRGWRTEAFF
-	TRBV5-1	-	TRBJ1-3	TGCGCCAGCAGCCTGACAGTCTCTGGAAACACCATATATTTT	CASSLTVSGNTIYF
-	TRBV5-1	-	TRBJ1-1	TGCGCCAGCAGCTTGTCTTTGAGCACTGAAGCTTTCTTT	CASSLSLSTEAFF
-	TRBV7-2	TRBD1	TRBJ2-7	TGTGCCAGCAGCCCCGGACAGGGGAGGAACGAGCAGTACTTC	CASSPGQGRNEQYF
-	TRBV24-1	TRBD1	TRBJ2-3	TGTGCCACCAGTGACCTGGGACAGGCGGTTGCGCAGTATTTT	CATSDLGQAVAQYF
-	TRBV19	TRBD2	TRBJ2-3	TGTGCCAGCCAGACTAGCGGGAAGGCAGATACGCAGTATTTT	CASQTSGKADTQYF
-	TRBV28	-	TRBJ1-2	TGTGCCAGCAGTTTGTTTAGCAGAGGCTACACCTTC	CASSLFSRGYTF
once	TRBV27	TRBD1	TRBJ1-1	TGTGCCAGCAGTTCGGACCCGACAGGGGTGAACACTGAAGCTTTCTTT	CASSSDPTGVNTEAFF
-	TRBV10-3	TRBD1	TRBJ2-7	TGTGCCATCAGTGAGTTTTCGGGACAGGGGGACGAGCAGTACTTC	CAISEFSGQGDEQYF
-	TRBV24-1	-	TRBJ2-6	TGTGCCACCAGTACGAGGGCTGGGGCCAACGTCCTGACTTTC	CATSTRAGANVLTF
once	TRBV11-2	TRBD1	TRBJ2-2	TGTGCCAGCAGCCCCCAGGGGGCTGCCGGGGAGCTGTTTTTT	CASSPQGAAGELFF
many	TRBV10-3	-	TRBJ1-5	TGTGCCATCAGCCGTGGACAGAGAGGCAATCAGCCCCAGCATTTT	CAISRGQRGNQPQHF
-	TRBV27	-	TRBJ2-7	TGTGCCAGCAGTTTAGGGGCCGACTACGAGCAGTACTTC	CASSLGADYEQYF
-	TRBV18	TRBD1	TRBJ1-3	TGTGCCAGCTCACCTGGACAGGTCCCTGGAAACACCATATATTTT	CASSPGQVPGNTIYF
once	TRBV2	-	TRBJ2-5	TGTGCCAGCAGTGAAGACGGACGAGGGGAGACCCAGTACTTC	CASSEDGRGETQYF
-	TRBV30	-	TRBJ1-3	TGTGCCTGGAGTGCAGGGTTATCCTCTGGAAACACCATATATTTT	CAWSAGLSSGNTIYF
-	TRBV7-2	TRBD2	TRBJ2-3	TGTGCCAGCAGCTTTTTAGTAGGACTAGCGGGAGAAGATACGCAGTATTTT	CASSFLVGLAGEDTQYF
-	TRBV29-1	-	TRBJ1-2	TGCAGCGTTCGGCGACAAAACTATGGCTACACCTTC	CSVRRQNYGYTF
-	TRBV6-2/TRBV6-3	TRBD2	TRBJ2-3	TGTGCCAGCAGTACCGGACTAGCGTATAGGAATACGCAGTATTTT	CASSTGLAYRNTQYF
-	TRBV5-1	TRBD1	TRBJ2-5	TGCGCCAGCAGCTCGCGGACAGGTGGGACAGAGACCCAGTACTTC	CASSSRTGGTETQYF
few	TRBV6-5	TRBD2	TRBJ2-1	TGTGCCAGCAGTATCGGGAGGAAGCAGTTCTTC	CASSIGRKQFF
once	TRBV7-2	TRBD1	TRBJ1-4	TGTGCCAGCAGCTTAATGGGAGCAGGGGGCATGGTGGATGAAAAACTGTTTTTT	CASSLMGAGGMVDEKLFF
-	TRBV7-2	-	TRBJ2-3	TGTGCCAGCAGCGCGGACCGGGACTGGGATACGCAGTATTTT	CASSADRDWDTQYF
once	TRBV7-2	-	TRBJ2-5	TGTGCCAGCAGCTTAGCAAACTCTTACGAAGAGACCCAGTACTTC	CASSLANSYEETQYF
-	TRBV3-1/TRBV3-2	TRBD1	TRBJ1-3	TGTGCCAGCAGCCAGACAGGGGGCGGAGGAAACACCATATATTTT	CASSQTGGGGNTIYF
many	TRBV15	-	TRBJ2-1	TGTGCCACCAGCAGAGTCGGGGTAGTACCTTACAATGAGCAGTTCTTC	CATSRVGVVPYNEQFF
-	TRBV28	-	TRBJ1-5	TGTGCCAGCACCGAGGACAACAATCAGCCCCAGCATTTT	CASTEDNNQPQHF
few	TRBV19	TRBD2	TRBJ2-2	TGTGCCAGTAGTACTAGCGGCACCACCGGGGAGCTGTTTTTT	CASSTSGTTGELFF
-	TRBV11-3	TRBD1	TRBJ2-1	TGTGCCAGCAGCTTAGAGGACAGGGGGAATGAGCAGTTCTTC	CASSLEDRGNEQFF
-	TRBV10-3	TRBD2	TRBJ2-5	TGTGCCATCAGTGAGTCGAAGGGGGGACCTACGAGCGGGAGGACGGCGGAGACCCAGTACTTC	CAISESKGGPTSGRTAETQYF
-	TRBV10-2	-	TRBJ2-5	TGCGCCAGCAGTGGTACTGGGGCACCCCAAGTTACCCAGTACTTC	CASSGTGAPQVTQYF
-	TRBV2	-	TRBJ2-2	TGTGCCAGCAGTGGACAGAGACTTTACACCGGGGAGCTGTTTTTT	CASSGQRLYTGELFF
-	TRBV27	TRBD1	TRBJ1-2	TGTGCCAGCAGTTTAGAAGGGACAGGGGATCATGGCTACACCTTC	CASSLEGTGDHGYTF
-	TRBV10-1	TRBD2	TRBJ2-2	TGCGCCAGCAGTGATGGGACTACTACGAACACCGGGGAGCTGTTTTTT	CASSDGTTTNTGELFF
-	TRBV10-2	TRBD1	TRBJ1-1	TGCGCCAGCAGTCAACAGGGGATGAACACTGAAGCTTTCTTT	CASSQQGMNTEAFF